Presented here are 10 T cell receptor beta chains from one specimen sequenced in a study of Graves' ophthalmopathy and Graves' hyperthyroidism. Amplified TCR beta CDR3 regions were obtained using RNA transcripts as template. RT-PCR with HTBI primers came first, then second-round multiplex PCR. Each CDR3 protein gets one entry after TCRdb re-called the multiplex PCR reads with MiXCR. The sample lists approximately 210,000 distinct CDR3 sequences, about 22% occurring once. Sequencing input: peripheral blood. The receptors stem from a woman aged 45-65 years with Graves' ophthalmopathy.

This clonotype was seen at least ten times. The chain uses TRBV6-5 and TRBJ1-6, with D unresolved. V was pared by 2 bases and J by 0 bases, with 8 bases between. The CDR3 covers 16 residues. The germline CDR1 and CDR2 sequences are MNHEY and SVGAGI. The CDR3 reads CASSYASSSYNSPLHF. CDR3 nucleotide sequence: TGTGCCAGCAGTTACGCTTCGAGCTCCTATAATTCACCCCTCCACTTT.

This clonotype appeared a few times. The chain is built from TRBV5-1 and TRBJ2-7; D gene ambiguous. V was cut by 3 bases and J by 5 bases, with 18 bases left in between. The CDR3 spans 15 residues. The germline V gene has CDR1 SGHRS and CDR2 YFSETQ. CDR3 region: CASSSGPPLGNEQYF. The CDR3 coding sequence is TGCGCCAGCAGCTCGGGCCCCCCCTTAGGAAACGAGCAGTACTTC.

This sequence joins TRBV12-3 or TRBV12-4 and TRBJ1-5, with TRBD1 as a possible D gene (5 bases). Trimming cost V 3 bases and J 4 bases, with 13 bases left between them. The CDR3 extends over 15 amino acids. The CDR3 DNA follows: TGTGCCAGCAGTTTGGGGGGTGGGGTGAATCAGCCCCAGCATTTT. It specifies CASSLGGGVNQPQHF.

At least ten counts were recorded for this clonotype. This rearrangement joins TRBV28 to TRBJ2-7, with 7 bases matching TRBD2. This CDR3 has 14 amino acids. CDR1 is MDHEN, CDR2 SYDVKM, per germline. V lost 6 bases, J lost 4 bases, and 9 bases stayed unmatched. Here the CDR3 DNA reads TGTGCCAGCAGGGGGACTAACGGGAGTTACGAGCAGTACTTC. Translated, it gives CASRGTNGSYEQYF.

This clonotype was seen repeatedly, ten times or more. The rearrangement uses TRBV30 and TRBJ1-5; 7 nucleotides agree with TRBD1. The V and J ends lost 4 bases and 6 bases, in that order; junction bases with no gene match: 9. This CDR3 comprises 14 residues. CDR1 GTSNPN and CDR2 SVGIG come from the germline V gene (reference sequence). The CDR3 region is CAWNRGQLGQPQHF. Written as DNA, the CDR3 is TGTGCCTGGAACCGGGGACAGTTAGGTCAGCCCCAGCATTTT.

The V and J genes are TRBV7-3 and TRBJ1-3, with D perhaps matching TRBD1 (5 bases). V was clipped by 0 bases and J by 4 bases, with 16 bases between them. CDR3 length: 17 residues. Germline CDR1 reads SGHTA; CDR2 reads FQGTGA. CDR3 sequence reads: CASSLTLIGTSGNTIYF. The CDR3 DNA reads as TGTGCCAGCAGCTTAACCCTAATAGGGACGTCGGGAAACACCATATATTTT.

The sample holds many counts of this clonotype. The rearrangement uses TRBV20-1 and TRBJ1-5, with a weak D call TRBD1 (5 bases). The length of the CDR3 is 13 residues. The germline V gene has CDR1 DFQATT and CDR2 SNEGSKA (reference sequence). Trimming left V 1 base short and J 6 bases short, with 10 bases between. The CDR3 nucleotides read TGCAGTGCTAGAGCCCGGGGCGGTCAGCCCCAGCATTTT. It specifies CSARARGGQPQHF.

This clonotype was observed at least ten times. The chain combines TRBV29-1 with TRBJ1-1, with D unresolved. Germline CDR1 and CDR2: SQVTM and ANQGSEA. Trimming left V 5 bases short and J 1 base short, with 8 bases between. The CDR3 contains 12 residues. This chain's CDR3 is CSVRPGNTEAFF. The DNA of the CDR3 is TGCAGCGTTAGACCCGGGAACACTGAAGCTTTCTTT.

This clonotype was seen repeatedly, ten times or more. The chain links TRBV10-3 to TRBJ2-5; the D is unclear. Germline CDR1 and CDR2: ENHRY and SYGVKD. This CDR3 is built from 12 residues. V was shortened by 2 bases and J by 5 bases, with 6 bases between the two germline ends. CDR3 DNA: TGTGCCATCAGTGAGACTGTCGAGACCCAGTACTTC. This sequence encodes CAISETVETQYF.

This clonotype was seen many times. The chain links TRBV19 to TRBJ1-5; TRBD1 aligns across 9 bases. CDR3 length: 15 residues. Germline trimming cut 3 bases from V and 7 bases from J; bases unmatched to any gene: 7. Per germline, CDR1 LNHDA and CDR2 SQIVND (reference sequence). This CDR3 reads CASSMGGQGGQPQHF. The CDR3 coding sequence is TGTGCCAGTAGTATGGGGGGACAGGGCGGCCAGCCCCAGCATTTT.